A selection of T cell receptor beta chains follows, all from one sample in a study of tumor and adjacent non-tumor tissue in lung cancer. Via MiXCR, TCRdb re-called the multiplex PCR reads, giving one row per CDR3 protein. The table has some 200,000 distinct CDR3 sequences, about two thirds seen once. The sequencing sample was made of lung tumor tissue. These TCRs come from a man between 60 and 75 years old with non-small cell lung cancer. Each CDR3 is given with its conserved first and last residue. Each record gives: V gene, D gene, clone size, J gene, CDR3 DNA, CDR3 protein. The D gene is left open where the match is weak. Only some rows state a clone size, as once, few, many or a class for expanded clones.

TRBV6-1	-	many	TRBJ2-3	TGTGCCAGCAGTGAATGGGGTAGCGCAGATACGCAGTATTTT	CASSEWGSADTQYF
TRBV29-1	-	-	TRBJ1-1	TGTAGCGTTGGAATGGCGGTGGTGAGCACTGAAACTTTCTTT	CSVGMAVVSTETFF
TRBV7-9	TRBD1	once	TRBJ1-2	TGTGCCAGCAGCTTAGAGCAGGGGGTCGGTTATTGCTACACCTTC	CASSLEQGVGYCYTF
TRBV20-1	-	-	TRBJ2-2	TGCATTGCTAGAGCTTTGGGTGGGGGGAGCAACACCGGGGAGCTGTTTTTT	CIARALGGGSNTGELFF
TRBV30	-	few	TRBJ1-4	TGTGTCTGGGAGCGGGGGCGGCGGGAAAAACTGTTTTTT	CVWERGRREKLFF
TRBV11-3	-	-	TRBJ2-1	TGTGCCAGCAGCTTAGGGGCGGGCCTCGGATATGAGCAGTTGTTC	CASSLGAGLGYEQLF
TRBV5-1	-	-	TRBJ2-2	TGCGCCAGCAGTTTCCAGGGGAGCACCGGGGAGCTGTTTTTT	CASSFQGSTGELFF
TRBV2	-	-	TRBJ2-7	TGTGCCAGCAGTGTCGACCGGGCCTGGAGAATTGTAGCGCAGTACTTC	CASSVDRAWRIVAQYF
TRBV4-1	-	-	TRBJ1-6	TGCGCCAGCAGCCGAGATGAGGGGAGGGTCGATTCACCCCTCCACTTT	CASSRDEGRVDSPLHF
TRBV11-2	TRBD2	-	TRBJ2-1	TGTGTCAGCAGCTTAGCGGGGGGGCCTTCTGTAAATGAGCAGTTCTTC	CVSSLAGGPSVNEQFF
TRBV20-1	TRBD2	many	TRBJ2-7	TGCAGTGCTAGAGCTCCGAGTAGCGGGGGCGTCTCCTACGAGCAGTACTTC	CSARAPSSGGVSYEQYF
TRBV4-2	-	-	TRBJ1-1	TGTGCCAGCAGCACTGGGGAGAAGTACACTGAAGCTTTCTTT	CASSTGEKYTEAFF
TRBV6-5	-	-	TRBJ2-3	TGTGCCAGCAGAGACATGGTCGGGGGCACAGATACACAATATTTT	CASRDMVGGTDTQYF
TRBV20-1	-	many	TRBJ1-6	TGCAGTGCTAGAGGGGGTTTGGATTCACCCCTCCACTTT	CSARGGLDSPLHF
TRBV4-2	-	-	TRBJ2-5	TGTGCCAGCAGCCCCCGCCAGGGACAAGAGATCCAGTACTTC	CASSPRQGQEIQYF
TRBV12-3/TRBV12-4	-	-	TRBJ1-5	TGTACCAGCAGCGACACTACCAATCAGCCCCAGCATTTT	CTSSDTTNQPQHF
TRBV20-1	-	-	TRBJ2-3	TGCAGTATGCAAAGCGAGAATGATACGCAGTATTTT	CSMQSENDTQYF
TRBV6-1	-	-	TRBJ1-4	TGTGCCAGCAGAGCAGGGGCGGCAATTAATGAAAAACTGTTTTTT	CASRAGAAINEKLFF
TRBV5-1	-	once	TRBJ1-1	TGCACCAGCAGCTTGGCCCAAGAGAACACTGAAGCTTTCTTT	CTSSLAQENTEAFF